This T cell receptor beta chain stems from a study of shared clonotypes between healthy human individuals (dated by TCRdb to about 2020). Concerning the study at large: A couple of women and three men aged 18 to 49 years were included in the cohort. Per donor, three plates each were used for CD4 naive and CD4 memory, two for CD8 naive, and one for CD8 memory. To estimate repertoire size and how much clonotypes are shared between individuals, the study performed deep sequencing of blood TCR repertoires from about five healthy adults. To increase sequencing depth and limit assay-specific biases, TCR repertoire library preparation and sequencing were carried out by different laboratories using diverse techniques. Per donor, leukapheresis produced somewhere between about 0.94 and 9 billion PBMCs. What the authors observed across the whole study: Pairwise subsampling led to the expectation that sequencing depth would affect the degree of clonotype sharing among donors. Because the study included a small number of donors, the genetic and exposure-history diversity represented was limited. Compared with non-shared clonotypes, the clonotypes found in all four sorted-subset donors had higher generation probabilities. Sampling was limited to blood, and TCR repertoires in tissue likely differ from TCR repertoires in blood. Rarefaction of sorted-subset datasets indicated incomplete sequencing despite the large sequencing depth. Estimated clonotype richness was generally larger for naive than for memory subsets. About 4.5% of naive CD4, 3.5% of naive CD8, around 2.3% of memory CD4, and around 0.4% of memory CD8 clonotypes were shared across several donors.

CD8 naive samples were CD45RO-negative cells positively selected for CCR7, giving a CD45RA+CCR7+ population that excluded TemRA cells. Healthy HIV-negative adults with no recently reported acute infections or vaccinations were included as donors. Every donor was a Caucasian adult living in Nashville, Tennessee, USA. Blood was obtained by leukapheresis, after which PBMCs were separated by Ficoll-Histopaque density gradient centrifugation and cryopreserved in liquid nitrogen vapor phase. Analytical flow cytometry was used to check the purity and quantity of each magnetically sorted T cell population. From each sorted fraction, genomic DNA was isolated and quantified by UV absorbance on a Nanodrop 2000c. Using the deep immunoSEQ assay, multiplex PCR amplified TCR CDR3 regions from genomic DNA. Extracted genomic DNA from each cell subset was spread evenly across all wells of several immunoSEQ 96-well plates, with each plate serving as a replicate. Each replicate PCR for sorted subsets received 150 to 250 ng genomic DNA, equal to roughly 30,000 T cell genomes. The purified libraries were quantified using a Qubit 3.0 fluorometer, sized with a Bioanalyzer 2100, and then quantified again using the KAPA Library Quantification kit. Every immunoSEQ 96-well plate was sequenced on a separate single-read 150-cycle Illumina NextSeq 550 flow cell. Regarding the original processing steps: Because the immunoSEQ output held only junctional sequences and lacked quality scores, the filtering could not match the filtering applied to full-length reads. Sequences were annotated with PyIR, a Python wrapper for IgBLAST v1.9, using IMGT germline references to assign V/J genes and CDR3. Any read was removed if the V/J assignment was weak (E-value above 1e-6), the CDR3 was missing, or the read contained stop codons, out-of-frame junctions, or ambiguous translated residues. A V3J clonotype was defined by an identical inferred V gene, J gene, and CDR3 amino acid sequence. Percentage overlap between repertoires was computed as shared unique clonotypes divided by the size of the smaller repertoire. RTK rarefaction, the Chao1 estimator, and Recon v2.1 estimates of unobserved clonotypes were used to assess repertoire richness. OLGA was used to compute generation probabilities for all TCRbeta clonotypes that the gDNA method yielded from a handful of donors. The table comes from immuneACCESS by way of TCRdb, which keeps in-frame sequences with V and J called. Part of the clones is missing from these tables; in studies checked, under half for an unresolved V gene and the rest for unknown reasons. V and J calls and clone size follow that table, whereas D and trimming were derived from the DNA. For this sample there are under 2,000,000 clones; around 96% appear just once. The ten largest clones represent more than 0.9% of the sample.

This clone was observed once. The antigen it binds to is not known. No base quality information exists; no much larger clone differs at one position. According to the germline V gene, CDR1 reads MNHEY and CDR2 reads SVGAGI. V lost 5 bases and J lost 4 bases, and the count of bases not matched to a germline gene is 7. The CDR3 covers 14 residues, taking in both the cysteine and the phenylalanine. Only CDR3 DNA is held: 42 bases, read in frame from base 1. The receptor comes from a man between 18 and 29 years old in good health. Sample: naive CD8+ T cells sorted from blood. Sample cell subset or site, as interpreted from the label and publication: CD45RA+CCR7+. The chain links TRBV6-5 with TRBJ2-5; TRBD2 lines up with 7 middle nucleotides. The CDR3 has the sequence CASSERDWGETQYF. The sequenced DNA is TGTGCCAGCAGTGAGCGGGATTGGGGAGAGACCCAGTACTTC.